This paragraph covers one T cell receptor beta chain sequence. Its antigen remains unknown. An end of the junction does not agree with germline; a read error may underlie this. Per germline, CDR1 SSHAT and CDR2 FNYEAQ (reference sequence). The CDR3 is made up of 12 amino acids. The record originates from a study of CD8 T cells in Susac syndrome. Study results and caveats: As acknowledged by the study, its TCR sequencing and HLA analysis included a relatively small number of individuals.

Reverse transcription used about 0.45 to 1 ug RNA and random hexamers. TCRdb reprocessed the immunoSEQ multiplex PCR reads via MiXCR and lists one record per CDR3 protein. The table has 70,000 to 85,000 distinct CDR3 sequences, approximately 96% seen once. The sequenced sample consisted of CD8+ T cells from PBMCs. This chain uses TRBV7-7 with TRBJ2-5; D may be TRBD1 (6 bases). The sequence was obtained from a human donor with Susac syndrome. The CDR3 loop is CASSRDKETQYF. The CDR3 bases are TGTGCTAGCAGCCGGGACAAAGAGACCCAGTACTTC.